The 8 T cell receptor beta chains below all came from one sample that was sequenced in a study of CD8 T cells in ankylosing spondylitis. One entry per CDR3 protein, called by TCRdb with MiXCR from the 5' RACE reads. The data hold around 250,000 distinct CDR3 sequences, with about 11% observed a single time. Material: blood, either unsorted or a sorted T cell fraction (not recorded which). The origin of the receptors is a male donor with ankylosing spondylitis or in good health (not recorded which).

This clonotype was picked up many times. The chain has TRBV7-6 and TRBJ1-1, with D perhaps TRBD1 (5 bases). Germline V gene data show CDR1 as SGHVS and CDR2 as FNYEAQ. V was trimmed by 5 bases and J by 0 bases, leaving 10 bases between them. The CDR3 spans 14 residues. CDR3 in DNA: TGTGCCAGCAGCATGAGAGGGGTGAACACTGAAGCTTTCTTT. The encoded protein is CASSMRGVNTEAFF. The full variable domain, its missing parts supplied by reference TRBV7-6 and TRBJ1-1, is GAGVSQSPRYKVTKRGQDVALRCDPISGHVSLYWYRQALGQGPEFLTYFNYEAQQDKSGLPNDRFSAERPEGSISTLTIQRTEQRDSAMYRCASSMRGVNTEAFFGQGTRLTVV.

The sample holds many counts of this clonotype. The chain uses TRBV12-3 or TRBV12-4 and TRBJ2-1; tentative D call: TRBD2 (7 bases). Trimming took 2 bases from V and 6 from J, leaving 11 bases between them. This CDR3 contains 14 residues. As DNA, the CDR3 is TGTGCCAGCAGTTTATGGGGAGGGGGCAATGAGCAGTTCTTC. It yields the protein CASSLWGGGNEQFF.

In this sample, this clonotype turned up a few times. The V gene is TRBV29-1, the J gene TRBJ2-2; possibly TRBD2 for D (6 bases). The germline V gene has CDR1 SQVTM and CDR2 ANQGSEA. CDR3 size: 13 residues. The CDR3 DNA is TGCAGTGGGGGGACTTCGAACACCGGGGAGCTGTTTTTT. It encodes CSGGTSNTGELFF.

The sample holds a few counts of this clonotype. The chain employs TRBV20-1 and TRBJ2-3, with 13 bases lining up with TRBD2. Germline values: CDR1 DFQATT, CDR2 SNEGSKA (reference sequence). CDR3 length: 15 residues. After removal of 6 bases from V and 6 bases from J, the junction contained 9 bases not matched to a gene. Here the CDR3 reads CSAILAGGNPDTQYF. The CDR3 bases are TGCAGTGCAATACTAGCGGGAGGGAATCCCGATACGCAGTATTTT.

In its sample, this clonotype was seen many times. The rearrangement links TRBV5-6 to TRBJ2-3; 7 bases fit TRBD1. Looked up from germline, CDR1 is SGHDT and CDR2 is YYEEEE. The ends lost 1 base at V and 2 bases at J; junction bases unmatched: 4. The CDR3 extends over 15 amino acids. The DNA for the CDR3 is TGTGCCAGCAGCTTGAGACAGGGACACACAGATACGCAGTATTTT. This sequence encodes CASSLRQGHTDTQYF. Using reference TRBV5-6 and TRBJ2-3 for the parts outside the CDR3, the full variable domain is DAGVTQSPTHLIKTRGQQVTLRCSPKSGHDTVSWYQQALGQGPQFIFQYYEEEERQRGNFPDRFSGHQFPNYSSELNVNALLLGDSALYLCASSLRQGHTDTQYFGPGTRLTVL.

The chain recombines TRBV10-3 with TRBJ2-3; 11 bases agree with TRBD1. Germline V gene lookup returns CDR1 ENHRY and CDR2 SYGVKD. V was pared by 9 bases and J by 0 bases, with 17 bases of the junction left unmatched. The CDR3 spans 19 residues. CDR3 protein: CAILHEDRGLGDSTDTQYF. The DNA for the CDR3 is TGTGCCATACTACACGAGGACAGGGGGCTCGGCGATAGCACAGATACGCAGTATTTT.

V gene TRBV12-2 combines with J gene TRBJ2-7; the table's D gene call, TRBD2, was not cross checked with the DNA. TRBV12-2 is a known pseudogene. This CDR3 spans 18 amino acids. The CDR3 is CASRLVWTSGGSSYEQYF. The DNA for the CDR3 is TGTGCAAGTCGCTTAGTATGGACTAGTGGGGGTAGCTCCTACGAGCAGTACTTC.

This clonotype came up many times. The chain uses TRBV20-1 and TRBJ1-1; TRBD1 matches at 8 bases. CDR1 and CDR2 from the germline V gene are DFQATT and SNEGSKA (reference sequence). The CDR3 contains 12 residues. The CDR3 loop reads CRRDRMNTEAFF. Here the CDR3 DNA reads TGCAGACGGGACAGGATGAACACTGAAGCTTTCTTT.